These 13 T cell receptor beta chains share one sample of origin, sequenced in a study of T cells in Graves' hyperthyroidism and ophthalmopathy. TCR beta CDR3 region amplification was performed from RNA transcripts. The HTBI primer set drove a first-round RT-PCR of the TCR CDR3. TCRdb used MiXCR to reprocess the multiplex PCR reads, holding one entry per CDR3 protein. This table holds around 570,000 distinct CDR3 sequences, 15% to 20% found once. The sequenced sample was blood. These receptors were taken from a man between 35 and 55 years old with Graves' ophthalmopathy.

The chain is built from TRBV5-4 and TRBJ2-3, with 9 bases identical to TRBD2. CDR1 and CDR2 (germline): SGHNT, YYREEE (reference sequence). CDR3 length: 16 amino acids. J gave up 5 bases and V 5 bases, and 12 bases lay outside the gene matches. The CDR3 is CASSSSRRGGQDTQYF. Here the CDR3 DNA reads TGTGCCAGCAGTTCTTCCCGGCGGGGGGGCCAAGATACGCAGTATTTT.

This clonotype was recorded a few times. This chain joins TRBV24-1 and TRBJ2-2, with TRBD2 matching 7 bases. This CDR3 spans 16 amino acids. In germline, CDR1 is KGHDR, CDR2 SFDVKD. The trim removed 4 bases at V and 0 bases at J, leaving 4 bases unmatched. The CDR3, as DNA: TGTGCCACCAGTGACTCGCGGGGGTCGAACACCGGGGAGCTGTTTTTT. This encodes CATSDSRGSNTGELFF.

This clonotype was observed at least ten times. The CDR3 sequence: CASIDRVLAGARYEQYF. CDR3 coding DNA: TGTGCCAGCATTGACAGGGTTCTAGCGGGAGCACGATACGAGCAGTACTTC. The rearrangement uses TRBV28 and TRBJ2-7; TRBD2 aligns across 10 bases. This CDR3 contains 17 residues. CDR1 is MDHEN and CDR2 is SYDVKM in the germline V gene. V lost 7 bases to trimming and J lost 4 bases; unmatched junction nucleotides: 16.

This clonotype appeared a few times. V gene TRBV10-3 combines with J gene TRBJ2-3; D is ambiguous. The CDR3 spans 12 residues. CDR1 is ENHRY, CDR2 SYGVKD, per germline. V lost 0 bases and J lost 7, with 5 bases in between. The DNA for the CDR3 is TGTGCCATCAGTGAGTCGACGAATACGCAGTATTTT. Encoded protein: CAISESTNTQYF.

The chain recombines TRBV14 with TRBJ2-5; D is unclear. This CDR3 comprises 13 residues. V shed 0 bases and J shed 6 bases, with 8 bases lying between them. Per the germline V gene, CDR1 is SGHDN and CDR2 is FVKESK. CDR3 sequence: CASSQDLRKTQYF. The DNA for the CDR3 is TGTGCCAGCAGCCAAGATCTGAGGAAGACCCAGTACTTC.

The chain links TRBV19 to TRBJ1-5, with a possible D match to TRBD1 (6 bases). The ends were cut back, 3 bases at V and 7 bases at J, with 19 bases in the middle. The CDR3 runs to 16 residues. The germline gives CDR1 LNHDA, CDR2 SQIVND (reference sequence). CDR3 bases: TGTGCCAGTAGTATCAGACAGGCTCTAAGAGGACAGCCCCAGCATTTT. Translating gives CASSIRQALRGQPQHF.

The sample holds many counts of this clonotype. The CDR3: CASSRKETQYF. In DNA form, the CDR3 reads TGTGCCAGCTCACGTAAGGAGACCCAGTACTTC. The chain combines TRBV6-1 with TRBJ2-5; D not resolved. This CDR3 comprises 11 residues. Deletions cut 8 bases from V and 5 bases from J, with 9 bases between. Germline CDR1 is MNHNS and CDR2 is SASEGT.

This clonotype was detected ten times or more. This chain links TRBV2 with TRBJ2-2, with D possibly matching TRBD1 (6 bases). Trimming took off 8 bases at V and 6 bases at J, with 10 bases between the two ends. The CDR3 spans 12 residues. Germline CDR1 reads SNHLY; CDR2 reads FYNNEI. The CDR3 here is CASFRTAGELFF. The CDR3 nucleotides are TGTGCCAGCTTTAGGACAGCCGGGGAGCTGTTTTTT.

The chain couples TRBV5-1 to TRBJ2-3; possible D gene TRBD2, 5 bases. V dropped 0 bases and J dropped 6 bases, with 14 bases sitting between them. Germline V gene lookup returns CDR1 SGHRS and CDR2 YFSETQ. This CDR3 comprises 15 residues. This CDR3 is CASSLGGLPGDTQYF. The CDR3 nucleotides are TGCGCCAGCAGCTTGGGTGGACTGCCAGGCGATACGCAGTATTTT.

The table lists this clonotype with a few counts. The CDR3 sequence: CASSIAPAWTEAFF. Written as DNA, the CDR3 is TGTGCCAGTAGTATAGCGCCTGCGTGGACTGAAGCTTTCTTT. V gene TRBV19 combines with J gene TRBJ1-1; D is unclear. Germline lookup yields CDR1 LNHDA and CDR2 SQIVND (reference sequence). The CDR3 runs to 14 residues. Trimming left V 1 base short and J 5 bases short, with 11 bases between.

A word on this clonotype: A read error may explain this, as a much larger clone is one base away. The chain links TRBV20-1 to TRBJ2-5, with a weak D call TRBD2 (5 bases). The V gene's germline CDR1 is DFQATT and CDR2 SNEGSKA (reference sequence). This CDR3 comprises 15 residues. Trimming removed 1 base from V and 5 bases from J, with 17 bases in between. CDR3 amino acids: CSARVRGDTWETQYF. CDR3 nucleotide sequence: TGCAGTGCTAGAGTCCGGGGAGATACATGGGAGACCCAGTACTTC.

This clonotype was seen a few times. The CDR3 loop reads CASSLTTGGVGGYTF. The DNA for the CDR3 is TGTGCCAGCAGTCTCACGACAGGGGGCGTGGGAGGCTACACCTTC. This chain links TRBV2 with TRBJ1-2; 10 bases fit TRBD1. With 5 bases clipped from V and 8 bases from J, the junction kept 11 bases outside the gene matches. This CDR3 spans 15 amino acids. Germline lookup yields CDR1 SNHLY and CDR2 FYNNEI.

This chain uses TRBV27 with TRBJ2-5; D gene uncertain. The germline V and J ends were trimmed by 0 bases and 3 bases, with 8 bases remaining between them. This CDR3 has 14 amino acids. Germline loops: CDR1 MNHEY, CDR2 SMNVEV (reference sequence). CDR3 in DNA: TGTGCCAGCAGTTTATCTATCGCGGAAGAGACCCAGTACTTC. This sequence encodes CASSLSIAEETQYF.